This T cell receptor (beta chain) was identified in a study of T cell repertoires in cytomegalovirus infection. J was trimmed by 1 base and V by 4 bases; bases with no gene match: 5. CDR3 length: 15 amino acids. The germline V gene encodes CDR1 SGHTA and CDR2 FQGNSA. TCRdb re-derived calls from the reads in MiXCR, one entry per CDR3 protein. The data show about half a million distinct CDR3 sequences, 33% seen once. In this sample, this clonotype turned up many times. Its target is unknown. The sequence was obtained from a human donor in good health (CMV status not recorded). Some clones in this sample may be carry-over from other donors' samples. The rearrangement uses TRBV7-2 and TRBJ2-3; 7 bases are a match to TRBD1. Sequencing used cultured PBMCs, obtained from culture after CMV antigen stimulation. CDR3: CASSSRQGGTDTQYF. In nucleotides, the CDR3 is TGTGCCAGCAGCTCCCGACAGGGCGGCACAGATACGCAGTATTTT.